Below are 2 T cell receptor beta chains sequenced from a single sample in a study of blood T cell repertoires in COVID-19. The data were produced by immunoSEQ multiplex PCR, yet TCRdb's version contains in-frame clones alone and is incomplete. The sample lists about 220,000 clones, roughly 84% occurring once. The sample consisted of peripheral blood. The source is a man between 50 and 59 years old with active or convalescent COVID-19.

This chain connects TRBV3-1 (or the pseudogene TRBV3-2) to TRBJ1-5, with no clear D. Germline V CDR1 and CDR2: LGHDT, YNNKEL (reference sequence). The V gene lost 1 base and the J gene lost 4 bases, with 14 bases spanning the gap. CDR3 size: 16 residues. CDR3 sequence: CASSQGSFAGNQPQHF. The DNA for the CDR3 is TGTGCCAGCAGCCAAGGTAGTTTTGCGGGGAATCAGCCCCAGCATTTT.

Written as DNA, the CDR3 is TGTGCCAGCAGTTTAGCGGGAGTCCCCTACAATGAGCAGTTCTTC. Amino acid sequence: CASSLAGVPYNEQFF. This chain uses TRBV7-3 with TRBJ2-1, with 9 bases lining up with TRBD2. Germline CDR1 and CDR2: SGHTA and FQGTGA. V was pared by 6 bases and J by 2 bases, with 5 bases of the junction left unmatched. CDR3 size: 15 residues. Using reference TRBV7-3 and TRBJ2-1 for the parts outside the CDR3, the full variable domain is GAGVSQTPSNKVTEKGKYVELRCDPISGHTALYWYRQSLGQGPEFLIYFQGTGAADDSGLPNDRFFAVRPEGSVSTLKIQRTERGDSAVYLCASSLAGVPYNEQFFGPGTRLTVL.